A selection of T cell receptor beta chains follows, all from one sample in a study of beta chain features in type 1 diabetes. Libraries were prepared by immunoSEQ multiplex PCR; TCRdb keeps only in-frame clonotypes and omits some of them. The data contain about 290,000 clones, under 8.5% of them singletons. Specimen: central memory CD4+ T cells from blood. These receptors all stem from a woman younger than 35 in good health. The CDR3 runs from the conserved cysteine through the conserved F or W. Each record gives: CDR3 protein, CDR3 DNA, clone size, J gene, D gene, V gene. The D gene is left open where the match is weak. Not all rows give a size; the values are once, few, many and, for expanded clones, a class.

CDR3 protein: CASAAGDRGRWEQFF; CDR3 DNA: TGTGCCAGCGCTGCGGGGGACAGGGGTCGGTGGGAGCAGTTCTTC; clone size: .; J gene: TRBJ2-1; D gene: TRBD1; V gene: TRBV27
CDR3 protein: CASSVDPSVYQETQYF; CDR3 DNA: TGTGCCAGCAGCGTAGATCCTAGCGTTTACCAAGAGACCCAGTACTTC; clone size: .; J gene: TRBJ2-5; D gene: .; V gene: TRBV9
CDR3 protein: CASSLGGREQYF; CDR3 DNA: TGTGCCAGCAGCTTGGGAGGGCGAGAGCAGTACTTC; clone size: many; J gene: TRBJ2-7; D gene: TRBD2; V gene: TRBV13
CDR3 protein: CAWSGMETQYF; CDR3 DNA: TGTGCCTGGAGTGGCATGGAGACCCAGTACTTC; clone size: .; J gene: TRBJ2-5; D gene: .; V gene: TRBV30
CDR3 protein: CASSPPTGFSGNTIYF; CDR3 DNA: TGTGCCAGCAGTCCCCCTACAGGGTTTTCTGGAAACACCATATATTTT; clone size: .; J gene: TRBJ1-3; D gene: .; V gene: TRBV28
CDR3 protein: CASSQDPQGRQYF; CDR3 DNA: TGTGCCAGCAGCCAAGATCCGCAGGGCAGGCAGTATTTT; clone size: few; J gene: TRBJ2-3; D gene: .; V gene: TRBV14
CDR3 protein: CASRFDRGSYNEQFF; CDR3 DNA: TGTGCCAGCAGGTTCGACAGGGGCTCCTACAATGAGCAGTTCTTC; clone size: .; J gene: TRBJ2-1; D gene: TRBD1; V gene: TRBV6-1
CDR3 protein: CASSSRPETDTQYF; CDR3 DNA: TGTGCCAGCAGTTCGCGGCCTGAGACAGATACGCAGTATTTT; clone size: .; J gene: TRBJ2-3; D gene: .; V gene: TRBV27
CDR3 protein: CASSHGQGYNEQFF; CDR3 DNA: TGTGCCAGCAGCCACGGACAGGGTTACAATGAGCAGTTCTTC; clone size: few; J gene: TRBJ2-1; D gene: TRBD1; V gene: TRBV4-2
CDR3 protein: CASSLRVSGANVLTF; CDR3 DNA: TGTGCCAGCAGTTTACGTGTCTCTGGGGCCAACGTCCTGACTTTC; clone size: many; J gene: TRBJ2-6; D gene: .; V gene: TRBV2
CDR3 protein: CASSSPRQGDTQYF; CDR3 DNA: TGCGCCAGCAGCTCTCCTCGACAGGGAGATACGCAGTATTTT; clone size: few; J gene: TRBJ2-3; D gene: TRBD1; V gene: TRBV5-1
CDR3 protein: CAWSSTTGSYEQYF; CDR3 DNA: TGTGCCTGGAGTTCGACTACGGGATCCTACGAGCAGTACTTC; clone size: .; J gene: TRBJ2-7; D gene: .; V gene: TRBV30
CDR3 protein: CASSSQSTDTQYF; CDR3 DNA: TGTGCCAGCAGCTCTCAAAGCACAGATACGCAGTATTTT; clone size: few; J gene: TRBJ2-3; D gene: .; V gene: TRBV11-2
CDR3 protein: CASGRGPDNIQYF; CDR3 DNA: TGTGCCAGCGGCCGAGGGCCTGACAACATTCAGTACTTC; clone size: .; J gene: TRBJ2-4; D gene: .; V gene: TRBV6-1